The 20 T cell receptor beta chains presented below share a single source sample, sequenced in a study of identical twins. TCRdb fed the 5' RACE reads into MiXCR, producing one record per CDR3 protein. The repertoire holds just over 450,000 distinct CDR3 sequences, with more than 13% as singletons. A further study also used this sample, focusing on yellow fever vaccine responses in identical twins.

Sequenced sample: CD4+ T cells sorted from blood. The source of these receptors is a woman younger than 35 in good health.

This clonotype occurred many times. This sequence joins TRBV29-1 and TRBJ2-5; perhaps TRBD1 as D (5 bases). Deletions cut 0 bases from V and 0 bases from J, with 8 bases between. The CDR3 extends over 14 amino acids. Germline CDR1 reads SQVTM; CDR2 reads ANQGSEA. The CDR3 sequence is CSVEDVDNQETQYF. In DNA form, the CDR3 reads TGCAGCGTTGAAGATGTGGACAACCAAGAGACCCAGTACTTC. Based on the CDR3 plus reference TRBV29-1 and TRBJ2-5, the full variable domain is SAVISQKPSRDICQRGTSLTIQCQVDSQVTMMFWYRQQPGQSLTLIATANQGSEATYESGFVIDKFPISRPNLTFSTLTVSNMSPEDSSIYLCSVEDVDNQETQYFGPGTRLLVL.

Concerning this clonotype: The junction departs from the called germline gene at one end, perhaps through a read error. Here the CDR3 reads CASSSGQGAGEQFF. The CDR3 bases are TGTGCTAGCAGCTCCGGACAGGGGGCAGGGGAGCAGTTCTTC. This chain uses TRBV7-7 with TRBJ2-1, with 11 nucleotides matching TRBD1. Germline lookup yields CDR1 SSHAT and CDR2 FNYEAQ (reference sequence). CDR3 size: 14 residues.

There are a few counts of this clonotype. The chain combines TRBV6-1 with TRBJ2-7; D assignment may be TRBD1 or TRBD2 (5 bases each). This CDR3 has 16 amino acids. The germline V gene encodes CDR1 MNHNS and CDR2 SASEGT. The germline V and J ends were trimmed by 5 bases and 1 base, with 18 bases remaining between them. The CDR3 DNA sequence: TGTGCCAGCAGTCCGTCTAGACAGCGACTATCCTACGAGCAGTACTTC. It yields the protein CASSPSRQRLSYEQYF.

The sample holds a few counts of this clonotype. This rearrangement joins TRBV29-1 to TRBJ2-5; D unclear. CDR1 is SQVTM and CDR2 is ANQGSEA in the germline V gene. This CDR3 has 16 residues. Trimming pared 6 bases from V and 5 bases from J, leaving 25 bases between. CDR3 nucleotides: TGCAGCGTGAATTTTGTCGAGGCAGGACGGTGGGAGACCCAGTACTTC. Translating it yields CSVNFVEAGRWETQYF.

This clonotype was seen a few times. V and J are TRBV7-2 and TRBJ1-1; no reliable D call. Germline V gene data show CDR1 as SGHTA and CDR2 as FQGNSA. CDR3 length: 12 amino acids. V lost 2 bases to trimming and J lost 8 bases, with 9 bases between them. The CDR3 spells CASSLQTAEAFF. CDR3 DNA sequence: TGTGCCAGCAGCTTACAAACGGCGGAAGCTTTCTTT.

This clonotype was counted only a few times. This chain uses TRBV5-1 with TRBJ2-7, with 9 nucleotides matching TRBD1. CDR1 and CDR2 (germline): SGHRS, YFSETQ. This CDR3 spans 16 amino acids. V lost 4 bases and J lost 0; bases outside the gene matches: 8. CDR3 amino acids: CASSDPGTGSSYEQYF. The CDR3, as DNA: TGCGCCAGCAGCGATCCCGGGACAGGGAGCTCCTACGAGCAGTACTTC.

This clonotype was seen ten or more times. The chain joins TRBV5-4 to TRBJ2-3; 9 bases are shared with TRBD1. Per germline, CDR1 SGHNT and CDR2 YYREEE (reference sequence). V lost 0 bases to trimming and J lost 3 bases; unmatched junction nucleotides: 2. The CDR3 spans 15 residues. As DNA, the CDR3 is TGTGCCAGCAGCTTGGACAGGGGGCTGACAGATACGCAGTATTTT. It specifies CASSLDRGLTDTQYF. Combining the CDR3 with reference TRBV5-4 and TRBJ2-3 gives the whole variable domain ETGVTQSPTHLIKTRGQQVTLRCSSQSGHNTVSWYQQALGQGPQFIFQYYREEENGRGNFPPRFSGLQFPNYSSELNVNALELDDSALYLCASSLDRGLTDTQYFGPGTRLTVL.

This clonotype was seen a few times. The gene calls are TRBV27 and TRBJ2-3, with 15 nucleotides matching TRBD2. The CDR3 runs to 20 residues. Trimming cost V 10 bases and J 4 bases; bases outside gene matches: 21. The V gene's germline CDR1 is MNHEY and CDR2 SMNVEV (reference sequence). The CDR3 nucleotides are TGTGCCACCCAAGGAACCCGGGGACTAGCGGGGGGTAAATCTTCAGATACGCAGTATTTT. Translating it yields CATQGTRGLAGGKSSDTQYF.

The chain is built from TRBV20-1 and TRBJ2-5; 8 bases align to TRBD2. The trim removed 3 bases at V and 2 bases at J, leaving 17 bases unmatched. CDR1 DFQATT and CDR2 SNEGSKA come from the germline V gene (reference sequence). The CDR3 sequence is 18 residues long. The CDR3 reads CSASNSGLAGTKQETQYF. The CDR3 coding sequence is TGCAGTGCTAGTAATTCGGGATTAGCGGGGACAAAACAAGAGACCCAGTACTTC.

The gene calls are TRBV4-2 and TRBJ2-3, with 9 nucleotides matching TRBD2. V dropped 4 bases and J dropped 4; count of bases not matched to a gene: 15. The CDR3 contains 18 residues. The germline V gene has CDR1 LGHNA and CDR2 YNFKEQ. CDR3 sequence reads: CASSPPRISGGLPDTQYF. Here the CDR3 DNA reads TGTGCCAGCAGCCCCCCTCGGATTAGCGGGGGCCTCCCAGATACGCAGTATTTT.

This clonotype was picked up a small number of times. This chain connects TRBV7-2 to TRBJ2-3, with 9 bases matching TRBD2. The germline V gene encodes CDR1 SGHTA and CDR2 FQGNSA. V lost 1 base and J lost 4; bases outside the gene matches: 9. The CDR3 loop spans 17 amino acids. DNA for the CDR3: TGTGCCAGCAGCTTAGGGTTCAAGCGGGAGGTGTCAGATACGCAGTATTTT. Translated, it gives CASSLGFKREVSDTQYF.

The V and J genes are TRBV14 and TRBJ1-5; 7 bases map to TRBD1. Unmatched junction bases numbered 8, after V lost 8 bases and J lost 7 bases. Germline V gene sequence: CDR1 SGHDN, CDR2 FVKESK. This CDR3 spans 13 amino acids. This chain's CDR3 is CASPGQTCQPQHF. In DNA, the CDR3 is TGTGCCAGCCCGGGACAGACTTGCCAGCCCCAGCATTTT.

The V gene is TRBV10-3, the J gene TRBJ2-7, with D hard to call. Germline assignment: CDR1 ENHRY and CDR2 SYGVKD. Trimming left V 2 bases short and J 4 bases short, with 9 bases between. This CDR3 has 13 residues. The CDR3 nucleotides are TGTGCCATCAGTGAGAGGGCTGAATACGAGCAGTACTTC. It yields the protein CAISERAEYEQYF.

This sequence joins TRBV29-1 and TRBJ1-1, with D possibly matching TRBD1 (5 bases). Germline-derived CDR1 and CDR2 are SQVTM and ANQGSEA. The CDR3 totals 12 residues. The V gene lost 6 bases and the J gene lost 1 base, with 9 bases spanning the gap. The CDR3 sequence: CSVTETNTEAFF. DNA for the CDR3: TGCAGCGTGACAGAGACGAACACTGAAGCTTTCTTT.

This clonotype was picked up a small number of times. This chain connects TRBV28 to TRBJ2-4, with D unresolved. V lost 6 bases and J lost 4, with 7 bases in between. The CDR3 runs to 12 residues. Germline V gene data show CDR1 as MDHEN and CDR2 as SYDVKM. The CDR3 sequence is CASSDLKNIQYF. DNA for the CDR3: TGTGCCAGCAGCGACCTAAAAAACATTCAGTACTTC.

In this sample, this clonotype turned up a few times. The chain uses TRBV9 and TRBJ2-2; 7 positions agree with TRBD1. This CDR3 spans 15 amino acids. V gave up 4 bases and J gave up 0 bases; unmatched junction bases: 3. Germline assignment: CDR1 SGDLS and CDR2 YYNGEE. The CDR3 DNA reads TGTGCCAGCAGCCCCCAGGGGGCGAACACCGGGGAGCTGTTTTTT. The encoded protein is CASSPQGANTGELFF. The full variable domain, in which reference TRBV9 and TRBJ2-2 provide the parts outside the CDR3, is DSGVTQTPKHLITATGQRVTLRCSPRSGDLSVYWYQQSLDQGLQFLIQYYNGEERAKGNILERFSAQQFPDLHSELNLSSLELGDSALYFCASSPQGANTGELFFGEGSRLTVL.

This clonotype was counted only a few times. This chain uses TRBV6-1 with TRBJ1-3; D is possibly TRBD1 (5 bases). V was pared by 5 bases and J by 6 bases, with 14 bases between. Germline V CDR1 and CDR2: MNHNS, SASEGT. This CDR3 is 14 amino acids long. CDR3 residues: CASSKPGKINTIYF. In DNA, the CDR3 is TGTGCCAGCAGTAAACCAGGGAAAATAAACACCATATATTTT.

The CDR3 DNA follows: TGTGCCACCAGTGATTCGCAAAGGCCTACGGCCGCAGATACGCAGTATTTT. Translating gives CATSDSQRPTAADTQYF. V gene TRBV24-1 combines with J gene TRBJ2-3; no clear D gene. Germline V CDR1 and CDR2: KGHDR, SFDVKD. The CDR3 contains 17 residues. V was cut by 2 bases and J by 4 bases, with 18 bases left in between.

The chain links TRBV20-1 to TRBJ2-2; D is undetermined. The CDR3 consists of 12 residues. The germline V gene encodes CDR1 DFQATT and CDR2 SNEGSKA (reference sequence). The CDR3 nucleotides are TGCAGACCAAGCGTAAACACCGGGGAGCTGTTTTTT. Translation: CRPSVNTGELFF.

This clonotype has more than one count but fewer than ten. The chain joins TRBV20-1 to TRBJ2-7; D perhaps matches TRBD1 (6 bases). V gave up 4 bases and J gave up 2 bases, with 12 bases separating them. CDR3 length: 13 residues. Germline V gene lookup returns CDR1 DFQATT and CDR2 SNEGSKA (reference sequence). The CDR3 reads CSATGWTAYEQYF. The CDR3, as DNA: TGCAGTGCTACGGGATGGACAGCCTACGAGCAGTACTTC.